Here is one T cell receptor (beta chain) with its context. It has no known antigen specificity. No much larger clone exists at a distance of one base, and base qualities are not known. The immunoSEQ Assay, a bias-controlled multiplex PCR, was used to amplify TCRbeta CDR3 regions from genomic DNA. In the original analysis: Nucleated cell counts per sample were estimated from amplification of reference gene primers within the assay. To quantify the absolute abundance of each unique TCRbeta CDR3 rearrangement, sequence reads were collapsed and filtered. For each sample, productive Simpson clonality was calculated as the square root of Simpson's diversity index over productive rearrangements. TCRdb re-hosts the immuneACCESS table, in-frame sequences only. Its copies lack some clones; in the studies checked, an unresolved V gene accounts for under half of them, and the cause for the rest is not known. That table gives V, J and clone size, and the DNA gave D and trimming. This sample has approximately 130,000 clones in its table, and 84% of those were observed once. The ten largest clones represent about 13% of the sample.

This sample is drawn from a study of blood T cell repertoires in COVID-19 (dated by TCRdb to 2020 to 2022). Background for the entire study: The collaborator samples originated in the United States, Italy and Spain and spanned the acute and convalescent phases of COVID-19. Subjects who had been exposed to COVID-19, were actively infected with it, or had recovered from it provided the deeply sampled blood TCRbeta repertoires that made up the dataset. A freely available public database, intended as a resource for researchers studying the immune response to SARS-CoV-2, is where the repertoires were released. The samples were drawn from two sources: the first 160 participants of the ongoing ImmuneRACE study, and about 1,300 subjects contributed by 6 global collaborators. Where available, HLA class I and class II types were obtained from metadata supplied by the sample provider rather than from assay-based typing. Nearly every sample came with metadata listing a de-identified subject ID, COVID-19 status, age in years and sex. The prospective study material was composed of cDNA or gDNA derived from T cells, B-cell-depleted T cells, or PBMCs.

General study outcomes and caveats: The amount of clinical and demographic metadata varied by source and participant and was provided uncurated.

Each collaborating institution followed its own protocols to collect whole blood in K2EDTA tubes. Collaborator samples were shipped for TCRbeta analysis as frozen whole blood, isolated PBMCs, or DNA extracted from either sample type. V is shortened by 4 bases, J by 10 bases, and the region joining them spans 11 bases. The CDR3, from cysteine to phenylalanine, totals 12 residues. This entry keeps only the CDR3 DNA: 36 bases, framed from base 1. The germline V gene (reference sequence) sets CDR1 to GTSNPN and CDR2 to SVGIG. Sequenced input: peripheral blood. The sequence came from a human donor in a cohort sampled during active COVID-19. This chain is built from TRBV30 and TRBJ1-6; the D gene is possibly TRBD1, with 5 bases matching. The encoded CDR3 is CAWTPGPSPLHF. The DNA sequence is as follows: TGTGCCTGGACGCCAGGGCCCTCACCCCTCCACTTT.